Listed here are 26 T cell receptor beta chains from one sample, sequenced in a study of CD8+CD57+ T cells in acquired aplastic anemia. Patients picked for sequencing had shown CD8+CD57+ cell expansion detected by flow cytometry. For CDR3 and TCR beta VDJ profiling, genomic DNA was the template used. Each CDR3 protein gets one entry after TCRdb re-called the reads with MiXCR. The profile shows 200,000 to 300,000 distinct CDR3 sequences, 47% of them singletons. The sequenced sample consisted of sorted CD4+, CD8+, or CD8+CD57+ T cells (not recorded which) from PBMCs. Every receptor here comes from a human donor with aplastic anemia.

For this clonotype: The conserved final phenylalanine or tryptophan is absent from the CDR3, which likely points to a read error. The DNA is left out, because the CDR3 cannot be placed on it with certainty; the CDR3 is given as TCRdb lists it. This chain connects TRBV7-9 to TRBJ1-6; the table's D gene call, TRBD1, was not cross checked with the DNA. The CDR3 has 9 amino acids, counting both end residues. The germline gives CDR1 SEHNR, CDR2 FQNEAQ (reference sequence). CDR3 amino acids: CASSPRDDY.

The chain has TRBV19 and TRBJ2-7, with 7 bases that match TRBD1. V shed 8 bases, J shed 0 bases, and the junction held 7 bases outside the gene matches. The CDR3 has 14 amino acids. Germline V lookup: CDR1 LNHDA, CDR2 SQIVND (reference sequence). The DNA for the CDR3 is TGTGCCAGTGTTGACAGGGAAGGCTCCTACGAGCAGTACTTC. Translated, it gives CASVDREGSYEQYF.

This rearrangement joins TRBV7-2 to TRBJ2-7; 9 positions agree with TRBD2. The trim removed 4 bases at V and 2 bases at J, leaving 6 bases unmatched. The CDR3 covers 15 residues. Germline V CDR1 and CDR2: SGHTA, FQGNSA. The CDR3 bases are TGTGCCAGCAGCTCGGTCGCGGGAGGGCCCTACGAGCAGTACTTC. Protein product: CASSSVAGGPYEQYF.

This clonotype has at least ten counts. The chain employs TRBV6-4 and TRBJ2-2, with D tentatively TRBD1 (6 bases). V shed 3 bases and J shed 3 bases, with 14 bases lying between them. The CDR3 loop spans 16 amino acids. Germline lookup yields CDR1 MRHNA and CDR2 SNTAGT. In nucleotides, the CDR3 is TGTGCCAGCAGTGAAAGTCGGGACACCGACACCGGGGAGCTGTTTTTT. Its protein is CASSESRDTDTGELFF.

The chain uses TRBV12-5 and TRBJ1-5; D is unresolved. Germline V gene sequence: CDR1 LGHNT, CDR2 FRNRAP. The CDR3 length is 13 residues. The CDR3 nucleotides are TGTGCCAGCAGTTACGGGATCAATCAGCCCCAGCATTTT. Its protein product is CASSYGINQPQHF.

The chain is built from TRBV19 and TRBJ1-2; D call uncertain. This CDR3 has 13 residues. The V and J ends lost 6 bases and 0 bases respectively, with 8 bases between them. Germline V gives CDR1 LNHDA, CDR2 SQIVND (reference sequence). The CDR3 coding sequence is TGTGCCAGTAGAGAGAGGACTAACTATGGCTACACCTTC. Encoded protein: CASRERTNYGYTF.

In its sample, this clonotype was seen many times. The gene calls are TRBV29-1 and TRBJ2-7; 8 bases fit TRBD1. The trim removed 7 bases at V and 3 bases at J, leaving 8 bases unmatched. The CDR3 consists of 13 residues. Germline CDR1 is SQVTM and CDR2 is ANQGSEA. As DNA, the CDR3 is TGCAGCGCCAAGGACAGGGACAACTACGAGCAGTACTTC. Protein product: CSAKDRDNYEQYF.

The CDR3 DNA is TGCAGTGCTAGAGATCAGAGGAGGTCGGACACTGAAGCTTTCTTT. This sequence encodes CSARDQRRSDTEAFF. The chain uses TRBV20-1 and TRBJ1-1; D gene unclear. Germline-derived CDR1 and CDR2 are DFQATT and SNEGSKA (reference sequence). The CDR3 contains 15 residues. V shed 0 bases and J shed 3 bases, with 14 bases lying between them.

This chain links TRBV3-1 with TRBJ2-5; no definite D call. CDR3 length equals 12 residues. CDR1 and CDR2 (germline): LGHDT, YNNKEL (reference sequence). The V end was cut by 3 bases, the J end by 0 bases, with 2 bases between. The CDR3 sequence is CASSQNQETQYF. DNA for the CDR3: TGTGCCAGCAGCCAGAACCAAGAGACCCAGTACTTC.

The chain joins TRBV11-2 to TRBJ2-2; D not resolved. The CDR3 extends over 12 amino acids. V was trimmed by 5 bases and J by 6 bases, leaving 7 bases between them. CDR1 and CDR2 (germline): SGHAT, FQNNGV. This chain's CDR3 is CASSRVAGELFF. In DNA, the CDR3 is TGTGCCAGCAGCCGGGTGGCCGGGGAGCTGTTTTTT.

This clonotype was seen only a few times. V and J are TRBV15 and TRBJ2-7; D is undetermined. CDR1 is LNHNV and CDR2 is YYDKDF in the germline V gene (reference sequence). This CDR3 has 14 residues. The V and J ends lost 3 bases and 7 bases respectively, with 16 bases between them. The chain's CDR3 is CATSSSTANYEQYF. In nucleotides, the CDR3 is TGTGCCACCAGCAGCTCCACCGCAAACTATGAGCAGTACTTC.

This clonotype was detected a few times. This chain joins TRBV19 and TRBJ2-7; 9 bases match TRBD1. There are 14 residues in the CDR3. J gave up 3 bases and V 4 bases, and 4 bases lay outside the gene matches. The V gene's germline CDR1 is LNHDA and CDR2 SQIVND (reference sequence). The CDR3 spells CASSKGQGVYEQYF. As DNA, the CDR3 is TGTGCCAGTAGTAAGGGACAGGGTGTCTACGAGCAGTACTTC. The whole variable domain, remainder taken from reference TRBV19 and TRBJ2-7, is DGGITQSPKYLFRKEGQNVTLSCEQNLNHDAMYWYRQDPGQGLRLIYYSQIVNDFQKGDIAEGYSVSREKKESFPLTVTSAQKNPTAFYLCASSKGQGVYEQYFGPGTRLTVT.

This clonotype was recorded many times. The chain employs TRBV5-8 and TRBJ2-1; D ambiguous. The CDR3 spans 10 residues. Germline V gene sequence: CDR1 SGHTS, CDR2 YDEGEE. The V and J ends lost 6 bases and 9 bases respectively, with 7 bases between them. The CDR3 DNA sequence: TGTGCCAGCAAACTTGGTGAGCAGTTCTTC. Its translation: CASKLGEQFF.

The genes are TRBV12-3 or TRBV12-4 and TRBJ2-7; possibly TRBD2 for D (5 bases). CDR3 size: 14 residues. V lost 4 bases to trimming and J lost 2 bases, with 12 bases between them. The CDR3 DNA follows: TGTGCCAGCAGTTCCGCGGGCACCCCCTACGAGCAGTACTTC. As protein: CASSSAGTPYEQYF.

The V and J genes are TRBV12-3 or TRBV12-4 and TRBJ1-2; no reliable D call. Trimming stripped 6 bases from V and 0 bases from J, with 8 bases between. CDR3 length: 13 residues. The CDR3 DNA reads as TGTGCCAGCAGCGATGCAGCTAACTATGGCTACACCTTC. This gives the protein CASSDAANYGYTF.

This chain joins TRBV7-8 and TRBJ2-1; the D gene is possibly TRBD2 (5 bases). V lost 5 bases and J lost 11, with 13 bases in between. This CDR3 is built from 12 residues. Germline CDR1 is SGHVS and CDR2 is FQNEAQ. CDR3 coding DNA: TGTGCCAGCAGCCCGAGACTATCCCAGCAGTTCTTC. Amino acids: CASSPRLSQQFF.

Worth noting for this clonotype: This clone may be a read error of a much larger clone one base away. Likely a read error: the CDR3 ends without its conserved phenylalanine or tryptophan. The CDR3 reads CASSQDQGRTEAFL. The CDR3 region has the DNA TGCGCCAGCAGCCAAGACCAGGGCCGGACTGAAGCTTTCCTT. This chain uses TRBV4-3 with TRBJ1-1; possible D gene TRBD1, 5 bases. The ends were cut back, 0 bases at V and 5 bases at J, with 10 bases in the middle. The CDR3 sequence is 14 residues long. Germline loops: CDR1 LGHNA, CDR2 YSLEER.

This chain links TRBV7-9 with TRBJ1-6; 7 bases fit TRBD1. This CDR3 has 14 residues. Trimming at V came to 3 bases and at J to 9 bases, leaving 5 bases not matched to a gene. From germline, CDR1 is SEHNR and CDR2 FQNEAQ (reference sequence). Written as DNA, the CDR3 is TGTGCCAGCAGCTTGGGCAGGGACAGTTCACCCCTCCACTTT. Translated: CASSLGRDSSPLHF.

The rearrangement links TRBV7-2 to TRBJ1-2, with D unclear. Looked up from germline, CDR1 is SGHTA and CDR2 is FQGNSA. The CDR3 is 12 residues long. Trimming pared 0 bases from V and 8 bases from J, leaving 7 bases between. DNA for the CDR3: TGTGCCAGCAGCTTAGCCCAGCGGGGCTACACCTTC. Translation: CASSLAQRGYTF. The full variable domain, rest sourced from reference TRBV7-2 and TRBJ1-2, is GAGVSQSPSNKVTEKGKDVELRCDPISGHTALYWYRQSLGQGLEFLIYFQGNSAPDKSGLPSDRFSAERTGGSVSTLTIQRTQQEDSAVYLCASSLAQRGYTFGSGTRLTVV.

The chain uses TRBV13 and TRBJ1-2, with 7 bases fitting TRBD1. The CDR3 is made up of 15 amino acids. After removal of 6 bases from V and 5 bases from J, the junction contained 12 bases not matched to a gene. The germline gives CDR1 PRHDT, CDR2 FYEKMQ (reference sequence). This CDR3 reads CASSHSIGTAYGYTF. Here the CDR3 DNA reads TGTGCCAGCAGTCACTCGATCGGGACAGCATATGGCTACACCTTC.

The V gene is TRBV7-9, the J gene TRBJ2-4; 7 nucleotides match TRBD1. J was trimmed by 0 bases and V by 3 bases; bases with no gene match: 8. This CDR3 is 17 amino acids long. Per the germline V gene, CDR1 is SEHNR and CDR2 is FQNEAQ (reference sequence). The CDR3 is CASSFGQASEAKNIQYF. For the CDR3, the DNA is TGTGCCAGCAGCTTCGGACAGGCAAGTGAAGCCAAAAACATTCAGTACTTC.

In DNA, the CDR3 is TGTGGCCCCAGGGAAATCTCTGGGGCCAACGTCCTGACTTTC. Translation gives CGPREISGANVLTF. The gene calls are TRBV6-9 and TRBJ2-6; tentative D call: TRBD1 (5 bases). The CDR3 extends over 14 amino acids. CDR1 is MNHGY and CDR2 is SVAAGI in the germline V gene.

A remark on this clonotype: This may come from a read error, since a much larger clone is one base off. This rearrangement joins TRBV7-8 to TRBJ2-2; D possibly corresponds to TRBD1 (6 bases). CDR1 SGHVS and CDR2 FQNEAQ come from the germline V gene. This CDR3 contains 14 residues. As DNA, the CDR3 is TGTGCCAGCACCCAAAAGGGGGACACCGGGGAGCTGTCTTTT. Protein: CASTQKGDTGELSF. Full variable domain (remainder filled in from reference TRBV7-8 and TRBJ2-2): GAGVSQSPRYKVAKRGQDVALRCDPISGHVSLFWYQQALGQGPEFLTYFQNEAQLDKSGLPSDRFFAERPEGSVSTLKIQRTQQEDSAVYLCASTQKGDTGELSFGEGSRLTVL.

The rearrangement uses TRBV30 and TRBJ2-7; D not certain. Trimming took 3 bases from V and 5 from J, leaving 11 bases between them. The CDR3 covers 12 residues. Germline lookup yields CDR1 GTSNPN and CDR2 SVGIG (reference sequence). The CDR3 DNA is TGTGCCTGGAGCTGGGGAATTGACGAGCAGTACTTC. Residues: CAWSWGIDEQYF.

This clonotype was counted at least ten times. This chain links TRBV6-6 with TRBJ1-1; D is uncertain. Germline loops: CDR1 MNHNY, CDR2 SVGAGI (reference sequence). There are 13 residues in the CDR3. Trimming pared 5 bases from V and 3 bases from J, leaving 10 bases between. The CDR3 region has the DNA TGTGCCAGCAGTCCAACCTGGGACACTGAAGCTTTCTTT. Translation gives CASSPTWDTEAFF.

This chain joins TRBV7-8 and TRBJ2-7, with D perhaps TRBD2 (5 bases). The CDR3 has 13 residues. Germline-derived CDR1 and CDR2 are SGHVS and FQNEAQ. The ends were cut back, 5 bases at V and 6 bases at J, with 14 bases in the middle. DNA of the CDR3: TGTGCCAGCAGCGCCCCGGGATGGGTCGAGCAGTACTTC. Translating gives CASSAPGWVEQYF. The variable domain in full, with the rest retrieved from reference TRBV7-8 and TRBJ2-7, is GAGVSQSPRYKVAKRGQDVALRCDPISGHVSLFWYQQALGQGPEFLTYFQNEAQLDKSGLPSDRFFAERPEGSVSTLKIQRTQQEDSAVYLCASSAPGWVEQYFGPGTRLTVT.